This is a list of T cell receptor beta chains from one sample in a study of blood T cell repertoires in COVID-19. Repertoires were generated with immunoSEQ multiplex PCR, while TCRdb's copy carries only in-frame clones and drops some. The sample carries approximately 130,000 clones, about 85% recorded once. Sample: peripheral blood. The source is a human donor in a cohort sampled during active COVID-19. Both conserved end residues are part of each CDR3. D genes are given only for firm matches. Clone size, where shown, is once, few, many, or a class for clones that have expanded.

len: 16
v_gene: TRBV28
j_gene: TRBJ1-4
d_gene: TRBD1
abundance: -
CDR3nt: TGTGCCAGCAGCACAGGACAGGGCCTTCTTCTTGAAAAACTGTTTTTT
CDR3aa: CASSTGQGLLLEKLFF

len: 13
v_gene: TRBV12-3/TRBV12-4
j_gene: TRBJ1-1
d_gene: -
abundance: -
CDR3nt: TGTGCCAGCAGTCGAAAGGGGCACACTGAAGCTTTCTTT
CDR3aa: CASSRKGHTEAFF

len: 15
v_gene: TRBV6-4
j_gene: TRBJ2-1
d_gene: -
abundance: -
CDR3nt: TGTGCCAGCAGTGCTAGGGGAAACTCCTACAATGAGCAGTTCTTC
CDR3aa: CASSARGNSYNEQFF

len: 13
v_gene: TRBV2
j_gene: TRBJ2-1
d_gene: TRBD1
abundance: once
CDR3nt: TGTGCCAGCAATGCCCGGGACAGGTATGAGCAGTTCTTC
CDR3aa: CASNARDRYEQFF

len: 14
v_gene: TRBV9
j_gene: TRBJ1-2
d_gene: TRBD1
abundance: -
CDR3nt: TGTGCCAGCAGCGTAGAGAGCAGGGGGTATGGCTACACCTTC
CDR3aa: CASSVESRGYGYTF

len: 14
v_gene: TRBV5-3
j_gene: TRBJ1-6
d_gene: -
abundance: -
CDR3nt: TGTGCCAGAAGCTCCCGGGACTTTACTTCACCCCTCCACTTT
CDR3aa: CARSSRDFTSPLHF

len: 14
v_gene: TRBV6-6
j_gene: TRBJ1-5
d_gene: -
abundance: -
CDR3nt: TGTGCCAGCACGAATACAGGGAACAATCAGCCCCAGCATTTT
CDR3aa: CASTNTGNNQPQHF

len: 13
v_gene: TRBV10-2
j_gene: TRBJ1-4
d_gene: TRBD1
abundance: few
CDR3nt: TGCGCCAGCACCGGCGGACAGGGAGGGAAACTGTTTTTT
CDR3aa: CASTGGQGGKLFF

len: 15
v_gene: TRBV11-3
j_gene: TRBJ1-1
d_gene: -
abundance: -
CDR3nt: TGTGCCAGCAGCTTAGATTCGGGGATTAACACTGAAGCTTTCTTT
CDR3aa: CASSLDSGINTEAFF

len: 16
v_gene: TRBV6-1
j_gene: TRBJ1-5
d_gene: -
abundance: -
CDR3nt: TGTGCCAGCAGTGATCTCCAGGGGACGGGAAATCAGCCCCAGCATTTT
CDR3aa: CASSDLQGTGNQPQHF

len: 15
v_gene: TRBV9
j_gene: TRBJ2-1
d_gene: TRBD2
abundance: once
CDR3nt: TGTGCCAGCACTCTTTTGCCCGGGACTAGCAATGAGCAGTTCTTC
CDR3aa: CASTLLPGTSNEQFF

len: 13
v_gene: TRBV6-2/TRBV6-3
j_gene: TRBJ1-2
d_gene: TRBD1
abundance: -
CDR3nt: TGTGCCAGCAGTGATGGGACAGGGGGCGGCTACACCTTC
CDR3aa: CASSDGTGGGYTF

len: 13
v_gene: TRBV5-1
j_gene: TRBJ1-1
d_gene: -
abundance: -
CDR3nt: TGCGCCAGCAGGGGGCTGACGAACACTGAAGCTTTCTTT
CDR3aa: CASRGLTNTEAFF

len: 13
v_gene: TRBV6-5
j_gene: TRBJ2-3
d_gene: -
abundance: -
CDR3nt: TGTGCCAGCAGCGGCGGGAGCACAGATACGCAGTATTTT
CDR3aa: CASSGGSTDTQYF

len: 15
v_gene: TRBV5-1
j_gene: TRBJ2-3
d_gene: TRBD2
abundance: -
CDR3nt: TGCGCCAGCAGCTCAGCGGGGGGGTTCACAGATACGCAGTATTTT
CDR3aa: CASSSAGGFTDTQYF

len: 15
v_gene: TRBV6-2/TRBV6-3
j_gene: TRBJ2-7
d_gene: TRBD2
abundance: few
CDR3nt: TGTGCCAGCAGTTACGCGGGGGGCAGTCTATACGAGCAGTACTTC
CDR3aa: CASSYAGGSLYEQYF

len: 12
v_gene: TRBV7-2
j_gene: TRBJ2-7
d_gene: TRBD2
abundance: -
CDR3nt: TGTGCCAGCAGCTTAGCGGGAGGGCGTCCGTACTTC
CDR3aa: CASSLAGGRPYF

len: 16
v_gene: TRBV6-6
j_gene: TRBJ2-4
d_gene: -
abundance: few
CDR3nt: TGTGCCAGCAGCGCAACCTCCGGGGATCTATTGAACATTCAGTACTTC
CDR3aa: CASSATSGDLLNIQYF

len: 16
v_gene: TRBV5-1
j_gene: TRBJ1-6
d_gene: -
abundance: -
CDR3nt: TGCGCCAGCAGCTTGGCCGCGAATACCCATAATTCACCCCTCCACTTT
CDR3aa: CASSLAANTHNSPLHF

len: 14
v_gene: TRBV25-1
j_gene: TRBJ2-1
d_gene: -
abundance: -
CDR3nt: TGTGCCAGCAGCGCTAGAATCTCCTACAATGAGCAGTTCTTC
CDR3aa: CASSARISYNEQFF

len: 12
v_gene: TRBV29-1
j_gene: TRBJ2-5
d_gene: TRBD2
abundance: -
CDR3nt: TGCAGCTCAGCGGGAGTGGGGGAGACCCAGTACTTC
CDR3aa: CSSAGVGETQYF

len: 16
v_gene: TRBV5-1
j_gene: TRBJ2-1
d_gene: TRBD2
abundance: -
CDR3nt: TGCGCCAGCAGCTCCGGTAGTAGCGGGGGATACAATGAGCAGTTCTTC
CDR3aa: CASSSGSSGGYNEQFF

len: 14
v_gene: TRBV5-1
j_gene: TRBJ1-1
d_gene: -
abundance: -
CDR3nt: TGCGCCAGCAGCTCGGGGGTGGGTAACACTGAAGCTTTCTTT
CDR3aa: CASSSGVGNTEAFF

len: 15
v_gene: TRBV9
j_gene: TRBJ1-2
d_gene: -
abundance: -
CDR3nt: TGTGCCAGCAGCGTAGGGTCACAGCAGAACTATGGCTACACCTTC
CDR3aa: CASSVGSQQNYGYTF

len: 15
v_gene: TRBV27
j_gene: TRBJ2-3
d_gene: -
abundance: few
CDR3nt: TGTGCCAGCAACACGTGGGGGCTCGGCACAGATACGCAGTATTTT
CDR3aa: CASNTWGLGTDTQYF

len: 13
v_gene: TRBV11-3
j_gene: TRBJ2-1
d_gene: TRBD2
abundance: -
CDR3nt: TGTGCCAGCAGCTCCGACCCGGGGACTAGCCAGTTCTTC
CDR3aa: CASSSDPGTSQFF

len: 17
v_gene: TRBV5-6
j_gene: TRBJ2-5
d_gene: TRBD2
abundance: few
CDR3nt: TGTGCCAGCAGCAACGTACCGGTGTTGGGGGGGCAAGAGACCCAGTACTTC
CDR3aa: CASSNVPVLGGQETQYF

len: 16
v_gene: TRBV4-1
j_gene: TRBJ2-1
d_gene: -
abundance: once
CDR3nt: TGCGCCAGCAGCCAATTGGACATGGTGATCTACAATGAGCAGTTCTTC
CDR3aa: CASSQLDMVIYNEQFF

len: 16
v_gene: TRBV5-1
j_gene: TRBJ1-4
d_gene: TRBD1
abundance: -
CDR3nt: TGCGCCAGCAGCTTGGCCGGCAGGGGGTCTCCTGAAAAACTGTTTTTT
CDR3aa: CASSLAGRGSPEKLFF

len: 15
v_gene: TRBV11-1
j_gene: TRBJ2-5
d_gene: TRBD2
abundance: -
CDR3nt: TGTGCCAGCAGCTTAGTTAGCGGGGCGAGAGGGACCCAGTACTTC
CDR3aa: CASSLVSGARGTQYF

len: 13
v_gene: TRBV30
j_gene: TRBJ1-2
d_gene: TRBD1
abundance: -
CDR3nt: TGTGCCTGGGGACGGGACAGGCCTTATGGCTACACCTTC
CDR3aa: CAWGRDRPYGYTF

len: 14
v_gene: TRBV5-1
j_gene: TRBJ2-5
d_gene: TRBD2
abundance: -
CDR3nt: TGCGCCAGCAGCCCGGGGACTAGCTTAGAGACCCAGTACTTC
CDR3aa: CASSPGTSLETQYF

len: 15
v_gene: TRBV5-1
j_gene: TRBJ1-3
d_gene: -
abundance: -
CDR3nt: TGCGCCAGCAGCCCCGAGGGGGTATCGGGAAACACCATATATTTT
CDR3aa: CASSPEGVSGNTIYF

len: 14
v_gene: TRBV11-2
j_gene: TRBJ1-1
d_gene: -
abundance: -
CDR3nt: TGTGCCAGCAGCTTAGTTGCAGGAAACACTGAAGCTTTCTTT
CDR3aa: CASSLVAGNTEAFF

len: 14
v_gene: TRBV10-3
j_gene: TRBJ2-5
d_gene: -
abundance: once
CDR3nt: TGTGCCATCAGTGAGTGGGCAGGAAAAGAGACCCAGTACTTC
CDR3aa: CAISEWAGKETQYF